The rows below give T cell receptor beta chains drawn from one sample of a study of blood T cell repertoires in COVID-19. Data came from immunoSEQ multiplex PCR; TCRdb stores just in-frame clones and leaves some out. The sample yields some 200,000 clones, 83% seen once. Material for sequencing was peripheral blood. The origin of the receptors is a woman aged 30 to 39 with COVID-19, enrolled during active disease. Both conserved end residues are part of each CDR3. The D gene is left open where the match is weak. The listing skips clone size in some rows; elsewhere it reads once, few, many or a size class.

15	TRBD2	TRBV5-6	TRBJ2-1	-	CASRGGRASYNEQFF	TGTGCCAGCCGTGGCGGGAGGGCCTCCTACAATGAGCAGTTCTTC
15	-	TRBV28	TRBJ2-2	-	CASSRPGRETGELFF	TGTGCCAGCAGCCGCCCAGGTCGAGAGACCGGGGAGCTGTTTTTT
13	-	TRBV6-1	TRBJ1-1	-	CASSEGRVTEAFF	TGTGCCAGCAGTGAAGGGAGGGTCACTGAAGCTTTCTTT
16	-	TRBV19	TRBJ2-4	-	CASSVGLPGVKNIQYF	TGTGCCAGTAGTGTGGGACTTCCCGGGGTGAAAAACATTCAGTACTTC
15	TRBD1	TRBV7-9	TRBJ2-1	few	CAGKRTRGRGNEQFF	TGTGCCGGCAAAAGGACCAGGGGGCGCGGGAATGAGCAGTTCTTC
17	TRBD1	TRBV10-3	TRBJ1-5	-	CAISEGQGGMGDQPQHF	TGTGCCATCAGTGAGGGACAGGGGGGAATGGGGGATCAGCCCCAGCATTTT
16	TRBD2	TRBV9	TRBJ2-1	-	CASSGFSGGSYNEQFF	TGTGCCAGCAGCGGGTTTAGCGGGGGCTCCTACAATGAGCAGTTCTTC
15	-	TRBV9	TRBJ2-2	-	CASSVVEGWAGELFF	TGTGCCAGCAGCGTAGTGGAGGGATGGGCCGGGGAGCTGTTTTTT
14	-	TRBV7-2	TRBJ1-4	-	CASSLGGTNEKLFF	TGTGCCAGCAGCTTAGGGGGCACTAATGAAAAACTGTTTTTT
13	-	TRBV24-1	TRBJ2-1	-	CATSDLLYNEQFF	TGTGCCACCAGTGATTTGCTATACAATGAGCAGTTCTTC
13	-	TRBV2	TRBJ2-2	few	CASSAGNTGELFF	TGTGCCAGCAGTGCAGGGAACACCGGGGAGCTGTTTTTT